This TCR beta chain was identified in a study of cytomegalovirus exposure and HLA in healthy donors. Study-level points and caveats: Usually a TCR sequence was rare, but some public TCRs were found in many donors.

J lost 10 bases, V lost 0 bases, and 18 bases had no gene match. The CDR3 length is 17 residues. Germline-derived CDR1 and CDR2 are SGHRS and YFSETQ. For this clone: As yet, its antigen is unknown.

The PCR had 60 Vbeta and 13 Jbeta primers. TCRdb's copy holds only in-frame clones and misses some; the assay was immunoSEQ multiplex PCR. Counted here are some 170,000 clones, 60% to 80% occurring once; the ten biggest clones make up roughly 10%. The receptor comes from a man between 18 and 35 years old in good health and CMV-seropositive. The sample was PBMCs. V and J are TRBV5-1 and TRBJ1-2; 7 bases align to TRBD1. The CDR3 DNA follows: TGCGCCAGCAGCTTGGCCTCGGGGCCAGGGGGGTACGCTGTCTACACCTTC. Its translation: CASSLASGPGGYAVYTF.